The 17 T cell receptor beta chains below come from one sample, sequenced in a study of CD8 T cells in ankylosing spondylitis listed by TCRdb under 2017. Library preparation was by 5' RACE. Sequenced on an Illumina HiSeq 2500. TCRdb reran the public reads through fastp at Q25 and MiXCR, keeping productive beta chains. Rows matching on CDR3 protein sequence are summarized as one entry with the most common DNA and genes. Within this sample are nearly 250,000 distinct CDR3 sequences, with 30% to 35% of them counted one time only. The ten largest account for about 4.2% of the sample. The sequencing sample was made of blood, either unsorted or a sorted T cell fraction (not recorded which). The receptors originated from a male donor with ankylosing spondylitis or in good health (not recorded which).

The chain employs TRBV20-1 and TRBJ2-1; a weak D match, TRBD1 (5 bases). Trimming took off 3 bases at V and 3 bases at J, with 18 bases between the two ends. The germline gives CDR1 DFQATT, CDR2 SNEGSKA (reference sequence). This CDR3 contains 16 residues. The CDR3 is CSASPADSQVYNEQFF. The CDR3 DNA sequence: TGCAGTGCTAGCCCCGCAGACAGCCAGGTCTACAATGAGCAGTTCTTC.

This sequence joins TRBV5-5 and TRBJ2-7; D uncertain. Trimming cost V 1 base and J 4 bases, with 9 bases left between them. CDR3 length: 13 residues. Germline V gene data show CDR1 as SGHKS and CDR2 as YYEKEE (reference sequence). CDR3 amino acids: CASSLSTYYEQYF. The DNA for the CDR3 is TGTGCCAGCAGCTTGTCGACGTATTACGAGCAGTACTTC.

The V and J genes are TRBV12-3 or TRBV12-4 and TRBJ1-2; D may be TRBD1 (5 bases). This CDR3 contains 15 residues. V was cut by 6 bases and J by 7 bases, with 21 bases left in between. In nucleotides, the CDR3 is TGTGCCAGCAGCCCTAGTTGGGGCATCGAATCTGGCTACACCTTC. It is translated as CASSPSWGIESGYTF.

The J gene is TRBJ2-3, the V gene TRBV4-1; D is uncertain. The CDR3 sequence is 13 residues long. Germline V gene lookup returns CDR1 MGHRA and CDR2 YSYEKL. V lost 4 bases and J 7 bases, leaving 12 bases between the germline ends. As DNA, the CDR3 is TGCGCCAGCAGCCCGCCTGAGGAGTATACGCAGTATTTT. This codes for CASSPPEEYTQYF.

This clonotype was picked up a small number of times. This chain uses TRBV4-1 with TRBJ2-5, with D possibly being TRBD1 or TRBD2 (5 bases each). Germline values: CDR1 MGHRA, CDR2 YSYEKL. This CDR3 contains 17 residues. The V and J ends lost 0 bases and 6 bases respectively, with 20 bases between them. The CDR3, as DNA: TGCGCCAGCAGCCAAGAAGGACTCCGGGACCTAAAGAAGACCCAGTACTTC. Translated: CASSQEGLRDLKKTQYF.

The CDR3 bases are TGCAGTGCTAGAGCCATGGGAGAGAGCTCCTACGAGCAGTACTTC. Its translation: CSARAMGESSYEQYF. The V and J genes are TRBV20-1 and TRBJ2-7; TRBD2 is a possible D gene (5 bases). The CDR3 spans 15 residues. Trimming removed 1 base at V and 0 bases at J, with 13 bases between. Germline CDR1 and CDR2: DFQATT and SNEGSKA (reference sequence).

This clonotype showed up many times. This chain uses TRBV6-5 with TRBJ2-3; D unclear. This CDR3 comprises 11 residues. Germline V gene sequence: CDR1 MNHEY, CDR2 SVGAGI. The V end lost 3 bases, the J end lost 5 bases, and 3 bases lay between the germline ends. CDR3 amino acids: CASSYEDTQYF. In DNA form, the CDR3 reads TGTGCCAGCAGTTATGAAGATACGCAGTATTTT.

The chain is built from TRBV12-3 or TRBV12-4 and TRBJ1-4, with TRBD1 matching 9 bases. The V gene end was trimmed by 6 bases and the J gene end by 1 base; junction bases not matched to a gene: 9. The CDR3 consists of 17 residues. As DNA, the CDR3 is TGTGCCAGCAGACGGCCCGGGACAGGGCGAACTAATGAAAAACTGTTTTTT. Translation gives CASRRPGTGRTNEKLFF.

This chain uses TRBV5-1 with TRBJ2-7; maybe TRBD2 (7 bases). This CDR3 is built from 14 residues. Trimming stripped 4 bases from V and 4 bases from J, with 15 bases between. Germline CDR1 and CDR2: SGHRS and YFSETQ. The CDR3 region is CASSGRGALYEQYF. DNA of the CDR3: TGCGCCAGCAGCGGCCGGGGGGCCCTTTACGAGCAGTACTTC.

This sequence joins TRBV20-1 and TRBJ2-6; the D call may be TRBD1 or TRBD2 (5 bases each). Trimming cost V 1 base and J 4 bases, with 14 bases left between them. The CDR3 loop spans 16 amino acids. Germline assignment: CDR1 DFQATT and CDR2 SNEGSKA (reference sequence). The CDR3, as DNA: TGCAGTGCTAGAGGCACTGCAGGGACCGGGGCCAACGTCCTGACTTTC. The encoded protein is CSARGTAGTGANVLTF.

The CDR3 spells CSATAPTVWNEQFF. The CDR3 nucleotides read TGCAGTGCTACGGCGCCAACTGTGTGGAATGAGCAGTTCTTC. V is TRBV20-1 and J is TRBJ2-1; D gene uncertain. The CDR3 consists of 14 residues. Germline V gives CDR1 DFQATT, CDR2 SNEGSKA (reference sequence). V was clipped by 4 bases and J by 7 bases, with 17 bases between them.

This rearrangement joins TRBV5-1 to TRBJ2-7; D possibly corresponds to TRBD1 (5 bases). This CDR3 region has 14 residues. CDR1 and CDR2 from the germline V gene are SGHRS and YFSETQ. Between the trimmed V and J ends, which lost 5 bases and 0 bases, there was a span of 12 bases. CDR3 bases: TGCGCCAGCAGAGGGGCGGTGAGCTCCTACGAGCAGTACTTC. Residues: CASRGAVSSYEQYF.

In nucleotides, the CDR3 is TGCAGTGCTAGATCTACAGGGGGGTCGAATCAGCCCCAGCATTTT. Protein sequence: CSARSTGGSNQPQHF. This chain joins TRBV20-1 and TRBJ1-5; 8 positions agree with TRBD1. Germline CDR1 is DFQATT and CDR2 is SNEGSKA (reference sequence). CDR3 length: 15 amino acids. V trimming: 2 bases; J trimming: 4 bases; junction bases outside the gene matches: 7.

The chain joins TRBV6-5 to TRBJ1-6, with D possibly TRBD1 on 5 matching bases. V was clipped by 4 bases and J by 7 bases, with 14 bases between them. There are 15 residues in the CDR3. Germline loops: CDR1 MNHEY, CDR2 SVGAGI. CDR3 sequence reads: CASSFGQGTNSPLHF. The CDR3 coding sequence is TGTGCCAGCAGTTTCGGGCAGGGAACCAATTCACCCCTCCACTTT.

The chain is built from TRBV3-1 and TRBJ1-4; 10 bases line up with TRBD1. The trim removed 4 bases at V and 7 bases at J, leaving 15 bases unmatched. CDR3 length: 18 amino acids. In germline, CDR1 is LGHDT, CDR2 YNNKEL (reference sequence). The CDR3 region is CASSPSPHTGTGAEKLFF. In DNA, the CDR3 is TGTGCCAGCAGCCCAAGCCCCCACACCGGGACAGGGGCTGAAAAACTGTTTTTT.

In its sample, this clonotype was seen a few times. The chain's CDR3 is CASSQEGQRGSYEQYF. Written as DNA, the CDR3 is TGTGCCAGCAGCCAAGAGGGCCAGCGGGGGTCCTACGAGCAGTACTTC. The chain employs TRBV4-2 and TRBJ2-7; 8 bases map to TRBD2. Per the germline V gene, CDR1 is LGHNA and CDR2 is YNFKEQ. The CDR3 has 16 residues. V gave up 0 bases and J gave up 1 base; unmatched junction bases: 5.

The chain employs TRBV7-9 and TRBJ2-3, with TRBD1 matching 10 bases. This CDR3 contains 17 residues. The junction had 9 bases not matched to a gene; V was cut back by 5 bases and J by 1 base. Germline CDR1 is SEHNR and CDR2 is FQNEAQ (reference sequence). The DNA for the CDR3 is TGTGCCAGCAGCATACCGACCGGGACAGGGGGCACAGATACGCAGTATTTT. Protein: CASSIPTGTGGTDTQYF.